Reported below is one T cell receptor beta chain. The target antigen is unknown. TCRdb's table, derived via immunoSEQ multiplex PCR, lists solely in-frame clones and lacks some. The table lists around 19,000 clones, about 84% of them singletons. Patients were ruled out by autoimmune disease history or systemic immunosuppression. The entry originates in a study of OX40 agonist ivuxolimab in advanced cancers. Study at large: It was permissible to have had prior anti-PD-1, anti-PD-L1 or anti-CTLA-4 therapy, and approximately 38% had some.

General study points: CD8+ T cells (on average) carried more expanded clones than CD4+ T cells. Certain nonresponders additionally had low normalized T-cell clonal expansion.

V gave up 4 bases and J gave up 7 bases; unmatched junction bases: 8. CDR3 length: 14 residues. CDR1 and CDR2 from the germline V gene are SGHNT and YYREEE (reference sequence). The sequences come from CD4+ or CD8+ T cells sorted from blood, collected in a trial of the OX40 agonist ivuxolimab. The TCR comes from an adult with an advanced solid tumor such as melanoma, head and neck, liver or kidney cancer. The chain joins TRBV5-4 to TRBJ1-3; 7 bases fit TRBD1. The CDR3 nucleotides are TGTGCCAGCAGCGTGGACAGGACCAGCAACACCATATATTTT. It is translated as CASSVDRTSNTIYF.